This entry features one T cell receptor (beta chain) sequence. It lacks a known antigen. Qualities for individual bases were not recorded, and no much larger clone is one base off. TCRbeta CDR3 regions were amplified from genomic DNA by means of the immunoSEQ Assay, a bias-controlled multiplex PCR. As for the authors' bioinformatics: The number of nucleated cells in each sample was estimated from the amplification of reference gene primers within the assay. Sequence reads were collapsed and filtered to measure the absolute abundance of every unique TCRbeta CDR3 rearrangement. Productive Simpson clonality was computed per sample as the square root of Simpson's diversity index over productive rearrangements. The clones in this table, taken by TCRdb from immuneACCESS, are in-frame only. Not every clone is retained; where verified, under half of the shortfall comes from an unresolved V gene, and the cause of the rest is unknown. That table furnishes V, J and clone size, whereas the DNA furnished D and trimming. The sample contains approximately 140,000 clones, approximately 89% of them found a single time. The top ten hold roughly 28% of the sample.

Each collaborating institution followed its own protocols to collect whole blood in K2EDTA tubes. For TCRbeta analysis, collaborators shipped samples as frozen whole blood, isolated PBMCs, or DNA extracted from either of those sample types. The junction carries 14 bases between V and J, which are trimmed by 2 bases and 4 bases respectively. CDR1 LGHDT and CDR2 YNNKEL are derived from the germline V gene (reference sequence). The CDR3 runs 16 residues from the cysteine to the phenylalanine. Only CDR3 DNA remains: 48 bases, in frame from the first base. The data were taken from a study of blood T cell repertoires in COVID-19 (dated by TCRdb to between 2020 and 2021). Context from the whole study: The collaborator samples originated in the United States, Italy and Spain and spanned the acute and convalescent phases of COVID-19. The material from the prospective study consisted of cDNA or gDNA derived from T cells, B-cell-depleted T cells, or PBMCs. Subjects who had been exposed to COVID-19, were actively infected with it, or had recovered from it provided the deeply sampled blood TCRbeta repertoires that made up the dataset. The repertoires were released in a freely available public database meant as a resource for research on the immune response to SARS-CoV-2. The samples were drawn from two sources: the first 160 participants of the ongoing ImmuneRACE study, and 950 to 1,500 subjects contributed by 6 global collaborators. The sample metadata nearly always contained a de-identified subject ID, COVID-19 status, age in years and sex. Where available, HLA class I and class II types were obtained from metadata supplied by the sample provider rather than from assay-based typing.

What the authors observed across the whole study: Clinical and demographic metadata were provided uncurated, with the amount varying by source and participant.

The TCR sequence derives from a human donor in a cohort sampled during active COVID-19. This sequence uses TRBV3-1 (or the pseudogene TRBV3-2) and TRBJ2-2; TRBD2 might be the D gene, on 7 matching bases. The source material was peripheral blood. The CDR3 in this case is CASSQRGLGGTGELFF. Read as DNA, the sequence is TGTGCCAGCAGCCAACGAGGACTAGGGGGCACCGGGGAGCTGTTTTTT.